These 20 T cell receptor beta chains originate from one sample sequenced in a study of blood T cell repertoires in COVID-19. Generated by immunoSEQ multiplex PCR, the TCRdb table keeps only in-frame clones and is missing some. The sample shows 100,000 or so clones, around 84% of them seen only once. Material for sequencing was peripheral blood. These receptors all stem from a woman aged 60 to 75 in a cohort sampled during active or convalescent COVID-19.

The chain combines TRBV6-5 with TRBJ2-2, with a possible D match to TRBD2 (5 bases). Germline CDR1 reads MNHEY; CDR2 reads SVGAGI. V gave up 6 bases and J gave up 7 bases, with 12 bases separating them. The CDR3 is 13 amino acids. DNA for the CDR3: TGTGCCAGCAGCCTTAGACGGGGCGGGGAGCTGTTTTTT. Translated, it gives CASSLRRGGELFF.

The chain couples TRBV9 to TRBJ2-3, with a weak D call TRBD2 (5 bases). The CDR3 is made up of 17 amino acids. The germline V gene has CDR1 SGDLS and CDR2 YYNGEE. The V gene lost 0 bases and the J gene lost 5 bases, with 19 bases spanning the gap. The CDR3 loop is CASSVAPSRGKGDTQYF. The CDR3 DNA follows: TGTGCCAGCAGCGTAGCCCCTAGCCGAGGGAAGGGAGATACGCAGTATTTT.

Worth noting for this clone: Other DNA sequences in this sample translate to the same CDR3. This chain's CDR3 is CAWSVGGAEKLFF. As DNA, the CDR3 is TGTGCCTGGAGTGTAGGAGGGGCGGAAAAACTGTTTTTT. The chain couples TRBV30 to TRBJ1-4, with a tentative D call TRBD1 (5 bases). Trimming took 0 bases from V and 8 from J, leaving 10 bases between them. Germline values: CDR1 GTSNPN, CDR2 SVGIG (reference sequence). This CDR3 has 13 residues.

The chain carries TRBV5-1 and TRBJ1-5; D unclear. This CDR3 spans 14 amino acids. Trimming cost V 7 bases and J 10 bases, with 21 bases left between them. Germline CDR1 and CDR2: SGHRS and YFSETQ. CDR3 sequence: CASPRRTCGFPQHF. In nucleotides, the CDR3 is TGCGCCAGCCCCCGGAGAACCTGCGGCTTCCCCCAGCATTTT. Drawing the rest from reference TRBV5-1 and TRBJ1-5, the complete variable domain is KAGVTQTPRYLIKTRGQQVTLSCSPISGHRSVSWYQQTPGQGLQFLFEYFSETQRNKGNFPGRFSGRQFSNSRSEMNVSTLELGDSALYLCASPRRTCGFPQHFGDGTRLSIL.

The chain employs TRBV5-1 and TRBJ2-1, with 9 bases aligning to TRBD2. CDR3 size: 17 residues. Germline assignment: CDR1 SGHRS and CDR2 YFSETQ. The V gene end was trimmed by 0 bases and the J gene end by 4 bases; junction bases not matched to a gene: 8. The CDR3 DNA is TGCGCCAGCAGCTTGGGCCATAGGCGGGAGGGTTACAATGAGCAGTTCTTC. Protein sequence: CASSLGHRREGYNEQFF.

This clone was detected once. The rearrangement uses TRBV7-6 and TRBJ1-6; 8 positions match TRBD1. CDR3 length equals 19 residues. Germline CDR1 and CDR2: SGHVS and FNYEAQ. Trimming at V came to 0 bases and at J to 0 bases, leaving 7 bases not matched to a gene. The CDR3 is CASSLAYRGGSSYNSPLHF. The CDR3 DNA reads TGTGCCAGCAGCTTAGCCTACAGGGGGGGAAGCTCCTATAATTCACCCCTCCACTTT. The entire variable domain, with the rest obtained from reference TRBV7-6 and TRBJ1-6, is as follows: GAGVSQSPRYKVTKRGQDVALRCDPISGHVSLYWYRQALGQGPEFLTYFNYEAQQDKSGLPNDRFSAERPEGSISTLTIQRTEQRDSAMYRCASSLAYRGGSSYNSPLHFGNGTRLTVT.

The chain joins TRBV2 to TRBJ1-2; TRBD1 agrees at 7 bases. The CDR3 sequence is 13 residues long. Germline values: CDR1 SNHLY, CDR2 FYNNEI. V gave up 6 bases and J gave up 3 bases; unmatched junction bases: 4. CDR3 protein: CASRPGQDYGYTF. The CDR3 bases are TGTGCCAGCAGACCCGGACAGGACTATGGCTACACCTTC.

In its sample, this clone was seen once. The chain couples TRBV6-2 or TRBV6-3 to TRBJ2-5; 14 bases are a match to TRBD2. Trimming removed 6 bases from V and 3 bases from J; junction bases left unmatched: 6. This CDR3 is 16 amino acids long. Per the germline V gene, CDR1 is MNHEY and CDR2 is SVGEGT. DNA for the CDR3: TGTGCCAGCAGCCCTGGGGGACTAGCGGGGGAAGAGACCCAGTACTTC. It is translated as CASSPGGLAGEETQYF.

The chain carries TRBV6-5 and TRBJ2-5; tentatively, D is TRBD2 (5 bases). Trimming pared 0 bases from V and 4 bases from J, leaving 12 bases between. The length of the CDR3 is 15 residues. Germline V gene sequence: CDR1 MNHEY, CDR2 SVGAGI. The CDR3 region is CASSYSGSRRETQYF. DNA for the CDR3: TGTGCCAGCAGTTACTCAGGGAGCCGGCGAGAGACCCAGTACTTC.

The table lists this clone with a few counts. V and J are TRBV5-1 and TRBJ2-3; tentatively, D is TRBD2 (6 bases). The CDR3 length is 16 residues. Trimming took off 4 bases at V and 2 bases at J, with 17 bases between the two ends. Germline V gives CDR1 SGHRS, CDR2 YFSETQ. The CDR3 here is CASSPTTSVFTDTQYF. DNA for the CDR3: TGCGCCAGCAGCCCGACGACTAGTGTCTTCACAGATACGCAGTATTTT. Variable domain in full (rest from reference TRBV5-1 and TRBJ2-3): KAGVTQTPRYLIKTRGQQVTLSCSPISGHRSVSWYQQTPGQGLQFLFEYFSETQRNKGNFPGRFSGRQFSNSRSEMNVSTLELGDSALYLCASSPTTSVFTDTQYFGPGTRLTVL.

This clone was recorded once. The chain employs TRBV28 and TRBJ2-5; maybe TRBD1 (6 bases). V lost 3 bases to trimming and J lost 1 base, with 12 bases between them. This CDR3 region has 15 residues. CDR1 is MDHEN, CDR2 SYDVKM, per germline. The CDR3 DNA reads as TGTGCCAGCAGTTTTACAGGGCACCTCCAAGAGACCCAGTACTTC. Amino acid sequence: CASSFTGHLQETQYF.

The chain combines TRBV10-3 with TRBJ1-5, with D possibly being TRBD1 (5 bases). CDR3 length equals 14 residues. V dropped 7 bases and J dropped 1 base, with 11 bases sitting between them. Germline V lookup: CDR1 ENHRY, CDR2 SYGVKD. The CDR3 region has the DNA TGTGCCATCAATTCGGGACTGAGCAATCAGCCCCAGCATTTT. Translating gives CAINSGLSNQPQHF.

The V and J genes are TRBV11-2 and TRBJ2-7, with TRBD1 matching over 7 bases. The CDR3 sequence is 14 residues long. V was clipped by 3 bases and J by 2 bases; unmatched bases: 4. Germline V gene sequence: CDR1 SGHAT, CDR2 FQNNGV. The CDR3 DNA sequence: TGTGCCAGCAGCTTTGTACAGGGGCCCTACGAGCAGTACTTC. It translates to CASSFVQGPYEQYF.

V and J are TRBV6-5 and TRBJ2-7; 7 bases line up with TRBD1. V gave up 5 bases and J gave up 0 bases; unmatched junction bases: 7. The CDR3 runs to 15 residues. CDR1 MNHEY and CDR2 SVGAGI come from the germline V gene. The CDR3 nucleotides are TGTGCCAGCAGTATCTCGGGACAGCCCTCCTACGAGCAGTACTTC. This codes for CASSISGQPSYEQYF.

The chain recombines TRBV2 with TRBJ1-6; possible D gene TRBD1, 6 bases. Germline CDR1 is SNHLY and CDR2 is FYNNEI. Deletions cut 3 bases from V and 6 bases from J, with 18 bases between. The CDR3 is made up of 17 amino acids. The CDR3 bases are TGTGCCAGCAGTGATGCGCAGGGGAAGACCCTTAATTCACCCCTCCACTTT. Translating it yields CASSDAQGKTLNSPLHF.

The chain recombines TRBV28 with TRBJ1-1; weak D call: TRBD1 (6 bases). Germline CDR1 reads MDHEN; CDR2 reads SYDVKM. The CDR3 runs 16 residues. The V end lost 4 bases, the J end lost 5 bases, and 20 bases lay between the germline ends. CDR3 loop: CASSSGAAGGRTEAFF. The CDR3 DNA follows: TGTGCCAGCAGTTCAGGGGCTGCGGGGGGACGAACTGAAGCTTTCTTT.

The rearrangement joins TRBV5-8 to TRBJ1-6, with unresolved D. Germline-derived CDR1 and CDR2 are SGHTS and YDEGEE. V gave up 5 bases and J gave up 7 bases, with 16 bases separating them. The CDR3 runs 15 residues. This chain's CDR3 is CASRRYWAENSPLHF. In DNA, the CDR3 is TGTGCCAGCAGGAGATACTGGGCCGAAAATTCACCCCTCCACTTT.

V and J are TRBV6-5 and TRBJ2-5; 9 bases are shared with TRBD1. The germline V gene encodes CDR1 MNHEY and CDR2 SVGAGI. CDR3 length: 14 amino acids. Unmatched junction bases numbered 6, after V lost 6 bases and J lost 4 bases. The CDR3 DNA reads TGTGCCAGCAGGCGACAGGGGGGCGGAGAGACCCAGTACTTC. This translates into CASRRQGGGETQYF.

The gene calls are TRBV11-1 and TRBJ2-3; 7 bases line up with TRBD2. From germline, CDR1 is SGHAT and CDR2 FQDESV (reference sequence). Germline trimming cut 1 base from V and 2 bases from J; bases unmatched to any gene: 6. The CDR3 is made up of 16 amino acids. CDR3 DNA sequence: TGTGCCAGCAGCTTAGAACGCGGGAGATACACAGATACGCAGTATTTT. Amino acids: CASSLERGRYTDTQYF.

V and J are TRBV9 and TRBJ1-1, with D perhaps TRBD1 (6 bases). Germline CDR1 SGDLS, CDR2 YYNGEE. The CDR3 is made up of 14 amino acids. V was shortened by 0 bases and J by 4 bases, with 10 bases between the two germline ends. As DNA, the CDR3 is TGTGCCAGCAGCGTAGTGCAGGGGACCACTGAAGCTTTCTTT. This codes for CASSVVQGTTEAFF.